This is a list of T cell receptor beta chains from one sample in a study of blood T cell repertoires in COVID-19. The method was immunoSEQ multiplex PCR; TCRdb's version includes in-frame clones alone and lacks a portion of them. The data contain some 60,000 clones, around 88% of them singletons. Material: peripheral blood. The receptors shown here come from a man between 60 and 75 years old with acute or convalescent COVID-19. CDR3s include the opening cysteine and the closing phenylalanine or tryptophan. The D gene is left open where the match is weak.

J gene: TRBJ1-2; D gene: TRBD1; V gene: TRBV29-1; CDR3 protein: CSAGDREGHGYTF
J gene: TRBJ2-7; D gene: TRBD2; V gene: TRBV7-3; CDR3 protein: CASSLAGGRDEQYF
J gene: TRBJ2-7; D gene: -; V gene: TRBV13; CDR3 protein: CASLSLGTPTYEQYF
J gene: TRBJ1-1; D gene: TRBD1; V gene: TRBV5-6; CDR3 protein: CASSILGQGRTEAFF
J gene: TRBJ2-1; D gene: TRBD1; V gene: TRBV28; CDR3 protein: CASSLLTGQSWAFF
J gene: TRBJ2-1; D gene: -; V gene: TRBV5-4; CDR3 protein: CASETPRGEQFF
J gene: TRBJ2-2; D gene: TRBD1; V gene: TRBV29-1; CDR3 protein: CSVVTGGFPGELFF
J gene: TRBJ2-7; D gene: -; V gene: TRBV11-2; CDR3 protein: CASSGQVEQYF
J gene: TRBJ2-5; D gene: TRBD1; V gene: TRBV13; CDR3 protein: CASSPADRRQETQYF
J gene: TRBJ2-7; D gene: -; V gene: TRBV24-1; CDR3 protein: CATSDSRGGEQYF
J gene: TRBJ2-5; D gene: -; V gene: TRBV6-2/TRBV6-3; CDR3 protein: CASSSRQETQYF
J gene: TRBJ1-2; D gene: -; V gene: TRBV28; CDR3 protein: CASSRQGYYGYTF
J gene: TRBJ1-5; D gene: -; V gene: TRBV29-1; CDR3 protein: CSVADGIIGNQPQHF
J gene: TRBJ2-2; D gene: TRBD1; V gene: TRBV29-1; CDR3 protein: CSVDRGRGNTGELFF
J gene: TRBJ2-3; D gene: -; V gene: TRBV18; CDR3 protein: CASSLADSPTDTQYF
J gene: TRBJ2-5; D gene: -; V gene: TRBV12-3/TRBV12-4; CDR3 protein: CAGIKDRETQYF
J gene: TRBJ1-4; D gene: -; V gene: TRBV5-1; CDR3 protein: CASSSPGNEKLFF